The 20 T cell receptor beta chains presented below share a single source sample, sequenced in a study of blood T cell repertoires in COVID-19. Profiling relied on immunoSEQ multiplex PCR, and the TCRdb table lists in-frame clones only, not all of them. The table has fewer than 90,000 clones, roughly 74% seen once. Sample: peripheral blood. The receptors were gathered from a man aged 65-85 years with COVID-19, enrolled during active disease.

The chain has TRBV3-1 (or the pseudogene TRBV3-2) and TRBJ2-5; possibly TRBD2 for D (5 bases). Trimming shortened V by 1 base and J by 5 bases, and 14 bases separated the two germline ends. This CDR3 region has 15 residues. Per germline, CDR1 LGHDT and CDR2 YNNKEL (reference sequence). The CDR3 loop is CASSQGRGGVETQYF. CDR3 DNA: TGTGCCAGCAGCCAAGGTCGGGGTGGGGTGGAGACCCAGTACTTC.

This clone appeared many times. The chain links TRBV3-1 (or the pseudogene TRBV3-2) to TRBJ2-5; D gene ambiguous. The CDR3 sequence is 13 residues long. V dropped 3 bases and J dropped 4 bases, with 9 bases sitting between them. CDR1 is LGHDT and CDR2 is YNNKEL in the germline V gene (reference sequence). The CDR3: CASSQSSVETQYF. The CDR3 bases are TGTGCCAGCAGCCAGTCCAGTGTAGAGACCCAGTACTTC.

This rearrangement joins TRBV28 to TRBJ2-7, with TRBD2 as a possible D gene (5 bases). V shed 6 bases and J shed 0 bases, with 9 bases lying between them. Germline V gene data show CDR1 as MDHEN and CDR2 as SYDVKM. The CDR3 loop spans 13 amino acids. The CDR3 coding sequence is TGTGCCAGCAGAAATGCGGGCTCCTACGAGCAGTACTTC. Its protein is CASRNAGSYEQYF. Looking up the rest from reference TRBV28 and TRBJ2-7 gives the full variable domain: DVKVTQSSRYLVKRTGEKVFLECVQDMDHENMFWYRQDPGLGLRLIYFSYDVKMKEKGDIPEGYSVSREKKERFSLILESASTNQTSMYLCASRNAGSYEQYFGPGTRLTVT.

This sequence joins TRBV4-2 and TRBJ2-2, with TRBD2 matching over 10 bases. The J segment lost 8 bases and the V segment lost 1 base, leaving 7 bases of the junction unmatched. There are 16 residues in the CDR3. Per the germline V gene, CDR1 is LGHNA and CDR2 is YNFKEQ. The CDR3 here is CASSQGQAGGPGELFF. DNA for the CDR3: TGTGCCAGCAGCCAAGGCCAAGCGGGGGGGCCTGGGGAGCTGTTTTTT.

This chain uses TRBV7-2 with TRBJ1-4, with no clear D. V shed 4 bases and J shed 14 bases, with 17 bases lying between them. In germline, CDR1 is SGHTA, CDR2 FQGNSA. The CDR3 loop spans 13 amino acids. CDR3 region: CASSSLPRGSLFF. CDR3 coding DNA: TGTGCCAGCAGCTCCCTTCCCCGGGGATCTCTGTTTTTT.

This clone was seen a single time. Here the CDR3 DNA reads TGTGCCAGCAGCCCTCAACGGGGGGAACGCAATCAGCCCCAGCATTTT. As protein: CASSPQRGERNQPQHF. This chain uses TRBV6-2 or TRBV6-3 with TRBJ1-5; weak D call: TRBD1 (5 bases). The V gene lost 6 bases and the J gene lost 2 bases, with 17 bases spanning the gap. The CDR3 consists of 16 residues. The germline CDR1 and CDR2 sequences are MNHEY and SVGEGT.

The chain joins TRBV7-2 to TRBJ1-2, with 8 nucleotides matching TRBD1. This CDR3 has 14 amino acids. Germline V lookup: CDR1 SGHTA, CDR2 FQGNSA. The trim removed 3 bases at V and 8 bases at J, leaving 8 bases unmatched. The CDR3 coding sequence is TGTGCCAGCAGCTTTTCAGGGGGCGTAGGGGGCTACACCTTC. This sequence encodes CASSFSGGVGGYTF. Supplemented by reference TRBV7-2 and TRBJ1-2, the full variable domain reads GAGVSQSPSNKVTEKGKDVELRCDPISGHTALYWYRQSLGQGLEFLIYFQGNSAPDKSGLPSDRFSAERTGGSVSTLTIQRTQQEDSAVYLCASSFSGGVGGYTFGSGTRLTVV.

In its sample, this clone was seen once. The genes are TRBV5-1 and TRBJ2-2; no firm D call. V lost 0 bases to trimming and J lost 4 bases, with 10 bases between them. Germline-derived CDR1 and CDR2 are SGHRS and YFSETQ. This CDR3 spans 15 amino acids. CDR3 region: CASSLDAGGTGELFF. DNA for the CDR3: TGCGCCAGCAGCTTGGACGCCGGCGGCACCGGGGAGCTGTTTTTT.

This chain links TRBV9 with TRBJ1-2, with unresolved D. Trimming cost V 3 bases and J 0 bases, with 3 bases left between them. The germline CDR1 and CDR2 sequences are SGDLS and YYNGEE. This CDR3 is built from 12 residues. CDR3 sequence reads: CASSGANYGYTF. The DNA for the CDR3 is TGTGCCAGCAGCGGAGCTAACTATGGCTACACCTTC.

The rearrangement uses TRBV2 and TRBJ1-1; D is undetermined. The V gene's germline CDR1 is SNHLY and CDR2 FYNNEI. This CDR3 comprises 13 residues. The V and J ends lost 4 bases and 0 bases respectively, with 6 bases between them. CDR3 sequence (DNA): TGTGCCAGCAGTGCAAATTTGAACACTGAAGCTTTCTTT. Translation: CASSANLNTEAFF.

This clone showed up many times. The chain carries TRBV9 and TRBJ1-6; no clear D gene. The ends were cut back, 0 bases at V and 8 bases at J, with 9 bases in the middle. This CDR3 comprises 14 residues. Germline V gene sequence: CDR1 SGDLS, CDR2 YYNGEE. The CDR3, as DNA: TGTGCCAGCAGCGTAGGGGCTAAGGATTCACCCCTCCACTTT. This translates into CASSVGAKDSPLHF.

This chain joins TRBV4-1 and TRBJ1-4; 9 nucleotides match TRBD1. The CDR3 extends over 17 amino acids. Trimming at V came to 3 bases and at J to 0 bases, leaving 5 bases not matched to a gene. Germline lookup yields CDR1 MGHRA and CDR2 YSYEKL. The CDR3 bases are TGCGCCAGCAGCCACCCGGGACAGGGATCAACTAATGAAAAACTGTTTTTT. This encodes CASSHPGQGSTNEKLFF.

The chain combines TRBV6-6 with TRBJ1-2; 9 bases are a match to TRBD1. This CDR3 has 14 residues. Losses at the gene ends were 7 bases for V and 4 bases for J; bases not matched to a gene: 7. CDR1 MNHNY and CDR2 SVGAGI come from the germline V gene (reference sequence). The CDR3 DNA is TGTGCCAGCACCAACCAGGGACAGGGCTATGGCTACACCTTC. Amino acids: CASTNQGQGYGYTF.

This chain joins TRBV4-3 and TRBJ2-3; 7 bases align to TRBD1. The junction had 10 bases not matched to a gene; V was cut back by 3 bases and J by 1 base. CDR1 is LGHNA, CDR2 YSLEER, per germline. There are 17 residues in the CDR3. The CDR3 reads CASSHDFRQGGTDTQYF. The CDR3 nucleotides are TGCGCCAGCAGCCACGATTTCAGACAGGGAGGCACAGATACGCAGTATTTT.

The V gene is TRBV5-4, the J gene TRBJ1-1, with D possibly TRBD1 on 5 matching bases. From germline, CDR1 is SGHNT and CDR2 YYREEE (reference sequence). Trimming took off 0 bases at V and 0 bases at J, with 12 bases between the two ends. CDR3 length equals 16 residues. CDR3 loop: CASSLEGRTMNTEAFF. DNA for the CDR3: TGTGCCAGCAGCTTGGAGGGGCGGACCATGAACACTGAAGCTTTCTTT.

V gene TRBV5-1 combines with J gene TRBJ2-5, with 9 bases fitting TRBD2. The CDR3 is made up of 15 amino acids. CDR1 and CDR2 (germline): SGHRS, YFSETQ. V lost 3 bases to trimming and J lost 2 bases; unmatched junction nucleotides: 5. DNA for the CDR3: TGCGCCAGCAGCTATCTAGCGGGATATCAAGAGACCCAGTACTTC. Translated, it gives CASSYLAGYQETQYF.

V and J are TRBV7-9 and TRBJ1-5, with TRBD1 matching over 7 bases. Germline trimming cut 5 bases from V and 6 bases from J; bases unmatched to any gene: 7. The germline CDR1 and CDR2 sequences are SEHNR and FQNEAQ (reference sequence). This CDR3 has 14 amino acids. CDR3: CASSQNRGGQPQHF. In DNA form, the CDR3 reads TGTGCCAGCAGCCAAAACAGGGGCGGTCAGCCCCAGCATTTT.

J is TRBJ2-1 and V is TRBV28; 7 bases align to TRBD2. Per germline, CDR1 MDHEN and CDR2 SYDVKM. The CDR3 consists of 19 residues. V lost 5 bases, J lost 3 bases, and 19 bases stayed unmatched. The CDR3 coding sequence is TGTGCCAGCAGTCTGCCATCATCGGGAGGTTCATTGGGCTACAATGAGCAGTTCTTC. It yields the protein CASSLPSSGGSLGYNEQFF.

The genes are TRBV19 and TRBJ2-2; D might be TRBD2 (5 bases). CDR1 and CDR2 (germline): LNHDA, SQIVND (reference sequence). The length of the CDR3 is 13 residues. Trimming removed 2 bases at V and 6 bases at J, with 7 bases between. CDR3: CASSIRTPGELFF. The CDR3 DNA reads as TGTGCCAGTAGTATAAGGACTCCCGGGGAGCTGTTTTTT.

The V call is TRBV20-1, the J call TRBJ1-3; 8 bases fit TRBD1. Germline V CDR1 and CDR2: DFQATT, SNEGSKA (reference sequence). The V gene end was trimmed by 3 bases and the J gene end by 3 bases; junction bases not matched to a gene: 1. The CDR3 runs to 13 residues. The CDR3 loop is CSASTGGGNTIYF. DNA for the CDR3: TGCAGTGCTAGTACAGGGGGTGGAAACACCATATATTTT.